The 8 T cell receptor beta chains below all came from one sample that was sequenced in a study of Ad26.COV2.S vaccination and SARS-CoV-2 variants. Clones were sequenced by immunoSEQ multiplex PCR, and TCRdb holds only the in-frame ones, with some missing. The table includes some 320,000 clones, about 86% detected once. Treatment described: 15 to 20 received Ad26.COV2.S at low or high dose, single or two shots; about 5 received placebo; per-sample allocation not given. Collection of samples fell on day 63 after the first vaccine or placebo injection. Sequences were derived from peripheral blood, sampled in a trial of Ad26.COV2.S vaccine versus placebo. These receptors all come from a person between 18 and 65 years old who received the Ad26.COV2.S COVID-19 vaccine or a placebo.

This chain uses TRBV3-1 (or the pseudogene TRBV3-2) with TRBJ1-1; 7 nucleotides line up with TRBD1. V was clipped by 4 bases and J by 10 bases; unmatched bases: 9. The CDR3 is made up of 13 amino acids. Germline V gene lookup returns CDR1 LGHDT and CDR2 YNNKEL (reference sequence). This chain's CDR3 is CASSLKGAGGAFF. DNA of the CDR3: TGTGCCAGCAGCCTGAAGGGGGCCGGAGGAGCTTTCTTT.

CDR3 loop: CASSLESSTYEQYF. As DNA, the CDR3 is TGCGCCAGCAGCTTGGAATCCAGTACCTACGAGCAGTACTTC. The chain couples TRBV5-1 to TRBJ2-7, with D unresolved. Trimming took off 0 bases at V and 2 bases at J, with 9 bases between the two ends. There are 14 residues in the CDR3. Germline CDR1 and CDR2: SGHRS and YFSETQ.

This chain connects TRBV6-5 to TRBJ1-2, with 8 bases matching TRBD1. Per germline, CDR1 MNHEY and CDR2 SVGAGI. The junction had 11 bases not matched to a gene; V was cut back by 6 bases and J by 8 bases. The CDR3 extends over 14 amino acids. The CDR3 bases are TGTGCCAGCAGAACAGGGGGTGCAGACGGGGGCTACACCTTC. Residues: CASRTGGADGGYTF.

The chain has TRBV30 and TRBJ1-2, with 10 bases aligning to TRBD1. V lost 7 bases to trimming and J lost 2 bases; unmatched junction nucleotides: 1. CDR1 is GTSNPN, CDR2 SVGIG, per germline (reference sequence). This CDR3 region has 12 residues. CDR3 loop: CASDRGNYGYTF. CDR3 nucleotide sequence: TGTGCCTCGGACAGGGGGAACTATGGCTACACCTTC.

The chain carries TRBV29-1 and TRBJ2-7; D gene unclear. Looked up from germline, CDR1 is SQVTM and CDR2 is ANQGSEA. With 5 bases removed from V and 0 bases from J, the gap between germline ends came to 5 bases. The CDR3 contains 11 residues. The CDR3 DNA is TGCAGCGTTCGGAACTCCTACGAGCAGTACTTC. This gives the protein CSVRNSYEQYF.

The chain links TRBV5-8 to TRBJ1-5; no definite D call. Trimming took 0 bases from V and 5 from J, leaving 12 bases between them. There are 15 residues in the CDR3. The V gene's germline CDR1 is SGHTS and CDR2 YDEGEE. CDR3 nucleotide sequence: TGTGCCAGCAGCTTGGAGGGAGTGAGGGATCAGCCCCAGCATTTT. Encoded protein: CASSLEGVRDQPQHF.

This chain connects TRBV7-2 to TRBJ1-4; 8 bases are a match to TRBD1. Germline assignment: CDR1 SGHTA and CDR2 FQGNSA. This CDR3 is 19 amino acids long. V was pared by 3 bases and J by 7 bases, with 19 bases of the junction left unmatched. DNA of the CDR3: TGTGCCAGCAGCTTCGGGGACCCTCGACAGGGGTGGTTTGGTGAAAAACTGTTTTTT. It encodes CASSFGDPRQGWFGEKLFF.

The rearrangement joins TRBV11-2 to TRBJ2-5; tentatively, D is TRBD1 (6 bases). This CDR3 has 14 amino acids. Germline V gene lookup returns CDR1 SGHAT and CDR2 FQNNGV. V was pared by 1 base and J by 5 bases, with 11 bases between. The CDR3 DNA reads as TGTGCCAGCAGCTTAGCCCCTAGGGGGGAGACCCAGTACTTC. Protein: CASSLAPRGETQYF.